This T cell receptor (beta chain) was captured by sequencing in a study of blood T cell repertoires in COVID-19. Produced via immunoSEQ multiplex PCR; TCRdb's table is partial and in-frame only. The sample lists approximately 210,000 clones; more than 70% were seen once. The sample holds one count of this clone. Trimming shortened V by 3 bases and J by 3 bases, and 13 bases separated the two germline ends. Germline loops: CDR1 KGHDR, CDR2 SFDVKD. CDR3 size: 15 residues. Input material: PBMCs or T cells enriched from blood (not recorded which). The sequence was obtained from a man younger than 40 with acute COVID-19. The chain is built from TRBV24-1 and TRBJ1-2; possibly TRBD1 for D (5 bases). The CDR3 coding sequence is TGTGCCACCAGTGATCCCCCCGGGGGGGACTATGGCTACACCTTC. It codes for CATSDPPGGDYGYTF.